This T cell receptor (beta chain) was recorded in a study of T-cell reconstitution after alpha-beta-depleted transplantation in children. Findings and caveats of the study: Several hundred expanded graft clones reportedly supplied alpha-beta T cells about two months after transplant. Fresh T-cell production supplied most of the T-cell counts and diversity seen one year after transplant. Diversity of TCRbeta at day 60 was high in some patients, arising from surviving recipient T cells and thymic progenitors.

This clonotype was seen many times. Its cognate antigen is unknown. It was with unique molecular identifiers that the TCRbeta library was prepared. TCRdb independently ran MiXCR on the PCR reads; one entry per CDR3 protein. This table holds 100,000 to 130,000 distinct CDR3 sequences, 5.5% to 7% found once. Trimming removed 4 bases at V and 0 bases at J, with 10 bases between. The CDR3 length is 14 residues. Germline CDR1 and CDR2: SGHRS and YFSETQ. The sequencing here drew on PBMCs, mostly from graft donor cells, taken 360 days after TCRalphabeta/CD19-depleted stem cell transplant. This receptor was identified in a male patient aged 2 to 9 who had a stem cell transplant for acute lymphoblastic leukemia, so the T cells may come from the graft donor. This chain uses TRBV5-1 with TRBJ1-1; D remains unclear. The chain's CDR3 is CASSLQSLNTEAFF. The CDR3 coding sequence is TGCGCCAGCAGCCTACAGAGTTTGAACACTGAAGCTTTCTTT.